This T cell receptor beta chain derives from a study of cytomegalovirus exposure and HLA in healthy donors. Study overall: About 179 million T cells yielded under 130 million unique TCR beta sequences in earlier analysis.

The CDR3 is 17 amino acids. Germline V gives CDR1 MGHDK, CDR2 SYGVNS. V shed 5 bases and J shed 0 bases, with 17 bases lying between them. The primer mix had 60 Vbeta and 13 Jbeta primers. The table came from immunoSEQ multiplex PCR; TCRdb's copy has only in-frame clones and leaves some out. Here the sample spans 170,000 or so clones, approximately 81% being singletons. The chain is built from TRBV25-1 and TRBJ2-1; the D gene is possibly TRBD1 (5 bases). This TCR was recovered from a boy younger than 10 in good health and CMV-seronegative. Sequences were obtained from PBMCs. The CDR3 region is CASSPPGIRASYNEQFF. CDR3 nucleotides: TGTGCCAGCAGTCCCCCTGGGATCAGGGCCTCCTACAATGAGCAGTTCTTC.